The clone carrying this TCR beta chain was counted once. Its antigen is not identified. The sample originates from a study of T-cell memory formation after mild COVID-19. The study, taken as a whole, reports: Among contracting clones, CD4+ were mainly CM/EM and CD8+ enriched in EMRA. Clones from the second wave (peaking day 37) had unconfirmed SARS-CoV-2 specificity.

Via MiXCR, TCRdb re-called the 5' RACE reads, giving one row per CDR3 protein. Among 110,000 to 150,000 distinct CDR3 sequences listed, 25% were seen once. The CDR3 is 14 residues long. Trimming pared 3 bases from V and 7 bases from J, leaving 13 bases between. In germline, CDR1 is LNHDA, CDR2 SQIVND (reference sequence). This clonotype was sampled from an adult woman who had mild COVID-19 (a few samples of this study predate the infection). Cell type and time point are not known. The sequenced material came from PBMCs or a T cell subset sorted from them (not recorded which). The chain couples TRBV19 to TRBJ1-5; tentative D call: TRBD1 (5 bases). This CDR3 is CASSIGFGGQPQHF. The CDR3 DNA is TGTGCCAGTAGTATCGGTTTTGGGGGGCAGCCCCAGCATTTT.